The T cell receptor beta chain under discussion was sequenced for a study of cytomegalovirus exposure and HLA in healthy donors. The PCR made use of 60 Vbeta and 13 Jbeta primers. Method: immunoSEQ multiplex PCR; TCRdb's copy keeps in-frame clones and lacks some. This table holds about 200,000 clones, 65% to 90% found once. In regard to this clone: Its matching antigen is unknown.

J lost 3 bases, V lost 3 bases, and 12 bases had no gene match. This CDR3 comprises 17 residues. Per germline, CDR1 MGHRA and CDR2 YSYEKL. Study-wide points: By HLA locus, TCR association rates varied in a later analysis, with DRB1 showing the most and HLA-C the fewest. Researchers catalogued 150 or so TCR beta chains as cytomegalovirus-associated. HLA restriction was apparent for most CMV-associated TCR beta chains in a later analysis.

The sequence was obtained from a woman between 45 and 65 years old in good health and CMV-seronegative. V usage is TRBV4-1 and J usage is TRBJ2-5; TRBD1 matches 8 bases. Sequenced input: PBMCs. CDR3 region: CASSQQPRTGIKETQYF. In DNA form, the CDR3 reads TGCGCCAGCAGCCAGCAACCCCGGACAGGGATAAAAGAGACCCAGTACTTC.